This TCR beta chain derives from a study of PD-1 blockade in classical Hodgkin lymphoma. Specified time point: newly diagnosed, previously untreated cHL patient sample. Magnetic negative selection of thawed PBMCs yielded the CD8+ T cells. Comparison came from newly diagnosed, untreated classical Hodgkin lymphoma PBMCs. Whole-study findings and limits: What caused the repertoire differences, perhaps disease activity or prior therapy, remains undefined. Newly diagnosed patients were reported to start with lower TCR diversity than healthy donors.

Repertoires were generated with immunoSEQ multiplex PCR, while TCRdb's copy carries only in-frame clones and drops some. The table shows roughly 21,000 clones, with roughly 89% occurring only once. Of note for this clone: Its cognate antigen is unknown.

Germline V gene lookup returns CDR1 SQVTM and CDR2 ANQGSEA. The CDR3 totals 15 residues. J gave up 4 bases and V 8 bases, and 13 bases lay outside the gene matches. Sequences were obtained from CD8+ T cells from blood. V and J are TRBV29-1 and TRBJ2-5; 10 nucleotides align to TRBD1. This sequence was found in a human donor with classical Hodgkin lymphoma. The CDR3 nucleotides are TGCAGCTTCCAGCCCGCGGACAGGGGGGGAGAGACCCAGTACTTC. This codes for CSFQPADRGGETQYF.